The 28 T cell receptor beta chains listed next were all sequenced from one sample in a study of blood T cell repertoires in COVID-19 (dated by TCRdb to the early 2020s). The library was prepared using the immunoSEQ multiplex PCR assay. Drawn from immuneACCESS, this table holds only the in-frame rearrangements with V and J called that TCRdb kept. Clones are partly lost; checked studies trace under half to an unresolved V gene and leave the rest unexplained. In this sample the table shows under 250,000 clones, roughly 80% of which occur a single time. About 4.5% of the sample is in the top ten clones. Input material: peripheral blood. Receptors originate from a man aged 50 to 60 with active or convalescent COVID-19.

The genes are TRBV23-1 and TRBJ1-1; tentative D call: TRBD1 (6 bases). TRBV23-1 is assigned to the ORF class and has an uncertain function. The germline V and J ends were trimmed by 2 bases and 5 bases, with 24 bases remaining between them. The CDR3 covers 18 residues. Here the CDR3 reads CASSQTPPDRLRRTEAFF. The DNA for the CDR3 is TGCGCCAGCAGTCAAACCCCCCCCGACAGGCTAAGAAGGACTGAAGCTTTCTTT.

The table lists this clone with a count of one. The DNA is omitted, as the CDR3 cannot be located on it reliably, and the CDR3 follows TCRdb's listing. This rearrangement joins TRBV27 to TRBJ1-2; no DNA check was done on the table's D call, TRBD1. The CDR3 comprises 13 residues, both ends counted. The germline gives CDR1 MNHEY, CDR2 SMNVEV (reference sequence). The CDR3 loop reads CASSSSTGRRYTF.

CDR3 in amino acids: CASRRGGVDYGYTF. For the CDR3, the DNA is TGTGCCAGCAGGCGGGGGGGAGTAGACTATGGCTACACCTTC. V usage is TRBV7-9 and J usage is TRBJ1-2; weak D call: TRBD1 (5 bases). Germline CDR1 SEHNR, CDR2 FQNEAQ (reference sequence). Trimming removed 6 bases from V and 3 bases from J, with 14 bases in between. This CDR3 region has 14 residues.

The genes are TRBV29-1 and TRBJ2-2; 7 bases fit TRBD1. The germline V gene encodes CDR1 SQVTM and CDR2 ANQGSEA. This CDR3 has 13 amino acids. V trimming: 6 bases; J trimming: 1 base; junction bases outside the gene matches: 2. The CDR3 region is CSVRQGNTGELFF. The CDR3, as DNA: TGCAGCGTGCGACAGGGGAACACCGGGGAGCTGTTTTTT.

The chain combines TRBV3-1 (or the pseudogene TRBV3-2) with TRBJ1-3, with D unresolved. The CDR3 runs 14 residues. Germline values: CDR1 LGHDT, CDR2 YNNKEL (reference sequence). The ends were cut back, 4 bases at V and 3 bases at J, with 10 bases in the middle. The CDR3 reads CASSRSDYGNTIYF. The CDR3 DNA follows: TGTGCCAGCAGCCGGTCAGACTATGGAAACACCATATATTTT.

V is TRBV5-8 and J is TRBJ2-2; D not resolved. The CDR3 sequence is 18 residues long. Trimming took 0 bases from V and 5 from J, leaving 20 bases between them. From germline, CDR1 is SGHTS and CDR2 YDEGEE. CDR3 sequence reads: CASSLDLRPSKITGELFF. CDR3 bases: TGTGCCAGCAGCTTGGACCTCAGGCCCTCTAAAATTACCGGGGAGCTGTTTTTT.

The V and J genes are TRBV24-1 and TRBJ2-5; a possible D gene is TRBD2 (6 bases). Trimming removed 3 bases at V and 7 bases at J, with 11 bases between. The CDR3 loop spans 13 amino acids. Germline values: CDR1 KGHDR, CDR2 SFDVKD. The CDR3 spells CATSDGGSGTQYF. CDR3 DNA: TGTGCCACCAGTGATGGGGGGAGTGGGACCCAGTACTTC.

This chain joins TRBV3-1 (or the pseudogene TRBV3-2) and TRBJ2-3, with D uncertain. This CDR3 has 12 amino acids. Germline CDR1 is LGHDT and CDR2 is YNNKEL (reference sequence). V shed 2 bases and J shed 2 bases, with 2 bases lying between them. CDR3: CASSQHTDTQYF. CDR3 DNA: TGTGCCAGCAGCCAACACACAGATACGCAGTATTTT.

The chain carries TRBV30 and TRBJ2-1; TRBD1 agrees at 8 bases. This CDR3 is 14 amino acids long. CDR1 and CDR2 from the germline V gene are GTSNPN and SVGIG (reference sequence). Trimming removed 1 base from V and 7 bases from J; junction bases left unmatched: 6. The CDR3 DNA is TGTGCCTGGAGTGGCACGACAGGGGTGAATGAGCAGTTCTTC. Its translation is CAWSGTTGVNEQFF.

The chain links TRBV5-8 to TRBJ2-3; weak D call: TRBD1 (6 bases). Trimming removed 3 bases at V and 2 bases at J, with 13 bases between. Germline-derived CDR1 and CDR2 are SGHTS and YDEGEE. The CDR3 is made up of 15 amino acids. The CDR3 spells CASSSHGGPTDTQYF. The CDR3 nucleotides read TGTGCCAGCAGCTCCCATGGGGGCCCCACAGATACGCAGTATTTT.

The chain is built from TRBV28 and TRBJ1-2, with no clear D. Germline V gene data show CDR1 as MDHEN and CDR2 as SYDVKM. The CDR3 sequence is 12 residues long. V lost 6 bases, J lost 8 bases, and 13 bases lay in between. The CDR3 DNA reads TGTGCCAGCAGCCGAGGATTCCTGGGCTACACCTTC. Translated, it gives CASSRGFLGYTF.

The rearrangement uses TRBV12-3 or TRBV12-4 and TRBJ1-2; TRBD1 might be the D (5 bases). The CDR3 spans 13 residues. With 5 bases removed from V and 4 bases from J, the gap between germline ends came to 11 bases. CDR3 in amino acids: CASSRGGGYGYTF. Here the CDR3 DNA reads TGTGCCAGCAGTCGGGGGGGAGGCTATGGCTACACCTTC.

In its sample, this clone was seen once. The junction shows a germline mismatch at one end, possibly a read error. The V gene is TRBV7-2, the J gene TRBJ2-7; D is perhaps TRBD2 (5 bases). Germline CDR1 is SGHTA and CDR2 is FQGNSA. CDR3 length: 12 amino acids. The CDR3 nucleotides are TGTGCCAGCAGATTAGGAGGTTACGAGCAGTACTTC. It encodes CASRLGGYEQYF.

This clone was counted a few times. The CDR3 is CASSQVTGGNNSPLHF. The CDR3 DNA reads TGCGCCAGCAGCCAAGTAACAGGGGGGAATAATTCACCCCTCCACTTT. The chain uses TRBV4-3 and TRBJ1-6; 8 bases line up with TRBD1. In germline, CDR1 is LGHNA, CDR2 YSLEER. The V and J ends lost 1 base and 5 bases, in that order; junction bases with no gene match: 4. The CDR3 is 16 residues long.

CDR3 sequence reads: CASSQLGTAPDTQYF. The CDR3 nucleotides are TGTGCCAGCAGCCAATTAGGGACAGCCCCAGATACGCAGTATTTT. The chain couples TRBV3-1 (or the pseudogene TRBV3-2) to TRBJ2-3; 7 positions match TRBD1. Germline values: CDR1 LGHDT, CDR2 YNNKEL (reference sequence). Losses at the gene ends were 2 bases for V and 4 bases for J; bases not matched to a gene: 6. The CDR3 loop spans 15 amino acids.

The chain has TRBV6-4 and TRBJ1-3, with a weak D call TRBD1 (6 bases). The ends were cut back, 2 bases at V and 1 base at J, with 18 bases in the middle. Germline CDR1 and CDR2: MRHNA and SNTAGT. This CDR3 region has 18 residues. In DNA form, the CDR3 reads TGTGCCAGCAGTGACACGTGGACAGCTTACTCTTCTGGAAACACCATATATTTT. This encodes CASSDTWTAYSSGNTIYF.

The chain employs TRBV28 and TRBJ1-2; D possibly corresponds to TRBD1 (5 bases). Trimming pared 8 bases from V and 1 base from J, leaving 14 bases between. Germline V gene data show CDR1 as MDHEN and CDR2 as SYDVKM. The CDR3 loop spans 14 amino acids. DNA for the CDR3: TGTGCCAGCGGACGGGACTTACTTAACTATGGCTACACCTTC. This gives the protein CASGRDLLNYGYTF.

The genes are TRBV30 and TRBJ1-1, with D possibly TRBD1 on 6 matching bases. The V gene's germline CDR1 is GTSNPN and CDR2 SVGIG (reference sequence). The CDR3 has 13 residues. V was trimmed by 4 bases and J by 0 bases, leaving 9 bases between them. CDR3 in amino acids: CAWNRGMNTEAFF. The CDR3 DNA reads TGTGCCTGGAATAGGGGGATGAACACTGAAGCTTTCTTT.

This clone was picked up a small number of times. The CDR3 bases are TGTGCCACCCAGGACAGGGGGTTGCATCAGCCCCAGCATTTT. Translating gives CATQDRGLHQPQHF. The genes are TRBV28 and TRBJ1-5; TRBD1 matches 10 bases. The CDR3 extends over 14 amino acids. V dropped 10 bases and J dropped 5; count of bases not matched to a gene: 8. The germline gives CDR1 MDHEN, CDR2 SYDVKM.

V gene TRBV29-1 combines with J gene TRBJ1-1, with D tentatively TRBD1 (6 bases). Germline V gene lookup returns CDR1 SQVTM and CDR2 ANQGSEA. V lost 6 bases and J 4 bases, leaving 18 bases between the germline ends. CDR3 length equals 14 residues. The CDR3 region has the DNA TGCAGCGTGGTACGCGGGCAGGGGAGCACTGAAGCTTTCTTT. Translated: CSVVRGQGSTEAFF.

Here the CDR3 DNA reads TGCAGTGCTAGTGGGACAGGATATGGCTACACCTTC. Protein: CSASGTGYGYTF. The V and J genes are TRBV20-1 and TRBJ1-2, with 8 bases fitting TRBD1. The CDR3 is made up of 12 amino acids. Losses at the gene ends were 3 bases for V and 5 bases for J; bases not matched to a gene: 2. From germline, CDR1 is DFQATT and CDR2 SNEGSKA (reference sequence).

The chain couples TRBV7-6 to TRBJ2-1; TRBD1 aligns across 11 bases. CDR1 SGHVS and CDR2 FNYEAQ come from the germline V gene. Germline trimming cut 5 bases from V and 3 bases from J; bases unmatched to any gene: 6. The CDR3 has 16 residues. CDR3 protein: CASSQTGTGGYNEQFF. The CDR3 bases are TGTGCCAGCAGCCAGACCGGGACAGGGGGCTACAATGAGCAGTTCTTC.

The CDR3 coding sequence is TGTGCCAGTAGTATAGGAACTAGCGGGGCCGAGACCCAGTACTTC. Translated, it gives CASSIGTSGAETQYF. The chain carries TRBV19 and TRBJ2-5; TRBD2 matches 10 bases. The ends lost 1 base at V and 5 bases at J; junction bases unmatched: 4. The CDR3 runs to 15 residues. The V gene's germline CDR1 is LNHDA and CDR2 SQIVND (reference sequence). Full variable domain (missing parts from reference TRBV19 and TRBJ2-5): DGGITQSPKYLFRKEGQNVTLSCEQNLNHDAMYWYRQDPGQGLRLIYYSQIVNDFQKGDIAEGYSVSREKKESFPLTVTSAQKNPTAFYLCASSIGTSGAETQYFGPGTRLLVL.

A word on this clone: Additional DNA sequences in this sample encode the identical CDR3. The genes are TRBV4-1 and TRBJ1-2; maybe TRBD1 (5 bases). V was cut by 1 base and J by 4 bases, with 7 bases left in between. Germline assignment: CDR1 MGHRA and CDR2 YSYEKL. CDR3 length: 13 residues. CDR3 in DNA: TGCGCCAGCAGCCAAGCCGGGGGCTATGGCTACACCTTC. It codes for CASSQAGGYGYTF.

The V gene is TRBV6-5, the J gene TRBJ1-2; the D is unclear. This CDR3 has 13 amino acids. Between the trimmed V and J ends, which lost 4 bases and 5 bases, there was a span of 11 bases. Germline CDR1 MNHEY, CDR2 SVGAGI. The CDR3 is CASSSHSTYGYTF. DNA of the CDR3: TGTGCCAGCAGTTCCCACAGTACTTATGGCTACACCTTC.

The genes are TRBV5-5 and TRBJ2-3; D gene ambiguous. The V end was cut by 0 bases, the J end by 0 bases, with 5 bases between. Germline V gene sequence: CDR1 SGHKS, CDR2 YYEKEE (reference sequence). This CDR3 region has 14 residues. The CDR3 DNA reads as TGTGCCAGCAGCTTGGGTACTAGCACAGATACGCAGTATTTT. It encodes CASSLGTSTDTQYF. The entire variable domain, with the rest obtained from reference TRBV5-5 and TRBJ2-3, is as follows: DAGVTQSPTHLIKTRGQQVTLRCSPISGHKSVSWYQQVLGQGPQFIFQYYEKEERGRGNFPDRFSARQFPNYSSELNVNALLLGDSALYLCASSLGTSTDTQYFGPGTRLTVL.

This rearrangement joins TRBV5-1 to TRBJ2-1; D possibly corresponds to TRBD1 (7 bases). Trimming took off 8 bases at V and 7 bases at J, with 22 bases between the two ends. This CDR3 spans 15 amino acids. Germline CDR1 and CDR2: SGHRS and YFSETQ. As DNA, the CDR3 is TGCGCCAGTAGTTGGGGCGCAGCAGGGGGGAATGAGCAGTTCTTC. Residues: CASSWGAAGGNEQFF.

This sequence joins TRBV6-1 and TRBJ1-2; no clear D gene. The germline V and J ends were trimmed by 3 bases and 10 bases, with 9 bases remaining between them. The germline gives CDR1 MNHNS, CDR2 SASEGT. The CDR3 contains 11 residues. As DNA, the CDR3 is TGTGCCAGCAGTGACAGTACCATCTACACCTTC. Translation gives CASSDSTIYTF.